The rows below give T cell receptor beta chains drawn from one sample of a study of CD8 T cells in ankylosing spondylitis. MiXCR, applied by TCRdb to the 5' RACE reads, yields one record per CDR3 protein. In the table there are about 800,000 distinct CDR3 sequences, 10% to 15% of which are singletons. The sequenced sample consisted of blood, either unsorted or a sorted T cell fraction (not recorded which). These receptors were collected from a male donor with ankylosing spondylitis. Each CDR3 is given without its conserved first and last residue. D genes are given only for firm matches.

d_call v_call cdr3_aa
NA TRBV29-1 SVREQGLGTEAF
NA TRBV30 AWTTGRSYNEQF
NA TRBV7-2 ASSLAGAEGEKLF
NA TRBV11-2 ASSLDVWSSYEQY
NA TRBV25-1 ASSEYGANVLT
TRBD1 TRBV9 ASSVPGQGRSNQPQH
NA TRBV5-6 ASSPTTERSEY
NA TRBV6-1 ASSEVSLEKLF
TRBD1 TRBV6-1 ASRPLDRSISTDTQY
NA TRBV7-2 AGGGGARDEQY
NA TRBV6-6 ASNRGANVLT
TRBD1 TRBV10-3 AIGQGQGVFTDTQY
TRBD2 TRBV20-1 SARPGGPTGELF
NA TRBV20-1 SAINIQGSSYEQY
NA TRBV5-1 ASGLPGGYNEQF
NA TRBV15 ATSRDLSGKAF
TRBD1 TRBV20-1 SARGDRGLLGEAF
TRBD1 TRBV7-2 ASSSRQGGRETQY
NA TRBV4-1 ASSRPIIGRVHNEQF
NA TRBV5-1 ASSLDYLGTGELF
TRBD1 TRBV20-1 SAGRRDRSEQY
TRBD1 TRBV12-3/TRBV12-4 ASTPDRGGSGNTIY
TRBD2 TRBV7-8 ASSPGGGSGLF
TRBD2 TRBV20-1 SARERESGTDTQY
NA TRBV4-3 ASSQDEVNTEAF
TRBD2 TRBV28 ASSLAAGGQY
NA TRBV20-1 SAPGFTDTQY
TRBD1 TRBV28 ASNLGQGVYEQY